Presented here are 14 T cell receptor beta chains from one specimen sequenced in a study of CXCR3-negative and CXCR3-positive naive CD8 T cells. Findings of the study overall: Hydrophobicity was higher for TRB CDR3s found in CXCR3-positive naive cells than in CXCR3-negative naive cells.

These receptors have no identified antigens. The libraries of TRB cDNA were constructed through 5' RACE using UMI labels. TCRdb reprocessed the 5' RACE reads; each CDR3 protein has one entry and no DNA is given. The sample table sets out some 140,000 distinct CDR3 sequences. The sequenced sample consisted of naive CXCR3+ CD8+ T cells from blood. The subset here: CD45RO-CCR7+CD27+CD95- naive CD8+ T cells expressing CXCR3 (TNR3+). The receptor set was obtained from a human donor in good health. Some clones in this sample may be carry-over from other donors' samples.

The chain recombines TRBV9 with TRBJ2-1; the D call of TRBD1 rests on TCRdb alone, since no DNA is present to check it. The CDR3 spans 14 residues. Looked up from germline, CDR1 is SGDLS and CDR2 is YYNGEE. The CDR3 spells CASSVRLAPNEQFF.

This chain connects TRBV28 to TRBJ2-4; TCRdb names TRBD1, which stays unverified in the absence of DNA. Germline lookup yields CDR1 MDHEN and CDR2 SYDVKM. This CDR3 has 17 residues. Here the CDR3 reads CARPTGPDPLAKNIQYF.

This chain joins TRBV12-3 or TRBV12-4 and TRBJ1-1. This CDR3 spans 14 amino acids. CDR3: CASTSGRAGTEAFF.

CDR3 residues: CASSSTPGQAYEQYF. The V call is TRBV5-1, the J call TRBJ2-7; the TCRdb D gene call, TRBD1, has no DNA to confirm it. The CDR3 is made up of 15 amino acids. Germline V gives CDR1 SGHRS, CDR2 YFSETQ. Based on the CDR3 plus reference TRBV5-1 and TRBJ2-7, the full variable domain is KAGVTQTPRYLIKTRGQQVTLSCSPISGHRSVSWYQQTPGQGLQFLFEYFSETQRNKGNFPGRFSGRQFSNSRSEMNVSTLELGDSALYLCASSSTPGQAYEQYFGPGTRLTVT.

The V gene is TRBV4-1, the J gene TRBJ2-1; TCRdb gives TRBD2 as the D gene, but with no DNA this cannot be confirmed. CDR3 size: 15 residues. Germline V gene lookup returns CDR1 MGHRA and CDR2 YSYEKL. CDR3 amino acids: CASSQEVGTTDEQFF.

V is TRBV29-1 and J is TRBJ1-1. This CDR3 spans 15 amino acids. The V gene's germline CDR1 is SQVTM and CDR2 ANQGSEA. This chain's CDR3 is CSVRPSPWVNTEAFF.

This clonotype shows up as medium-sized by frequency. V gene TRBV29-1 combines with J gene TRBJ1-1. The CDR3 is made up of 15 amino acids. Germline CDR1 SQVTM, CDR2 ANQGSEA. CDR3 residues: CSVEVPVLMNTEAFF.

This sequence joins TRBV12-3 or TRBV12-4 and TRBJ2-7; TCRdb designates TRBD2, a call that cannot be tested without DNA. The CDR3 has 15 residues. CDR3: CASRPTGTPTYEQYF.

V and J are TRBV6-5 and TRBJ2-7; TCRdb proposes TRBD2, but this gene call is untestable without DNA. CDR1 and CDR2 (germline): MNHEY, SVGAGI. The CDR3 is 14 amino acids. The CDR3 is CASSPRTSAYEQYF.

The chain uses TRBV7-6 and TRBJ2-7; as DNA is missing, the TRBD1 call by TCRdb cannot be tested. Germline V gene sequence: CDR1 SGHVS, CDR2 FNYEAQ. The CDR3 totals 16 residues. The CDR3 protein is CASSPDSGERGSEQYF.

V usage is TRBV6-5 and J usage is TRBJ1-2. This CDR3 is built from 15 residues. The germline gives CDR1 MNHEY, CDR2 SVGAGI. The CDR3 loop is CASSEILGSPDGYTF.

The chain employs TRBV7-3 and TRBJ2-1; without DNA, the TCRdb call of TRBD1 cannot be checked. The CDR3 has 18 amino acids. Germline CDR1 reads SGHTA; CDR2 reads FQGTGA. The CDR3 spells CASSLTMPGADVYNEQFF.

V is TRBV5-1 and J is TRBJ2-7; TCRdb's D call, TRBD1, is unchecked because there is no DNA. The CDR3 is 14 amino acids. CDR1 and CDR2 (germline): SGHRS, YFSETQ. CDR3 in amino acids: CASSLEDTSYEQYF.

The chain joins TRBV5-1 to TRBJ2-5; TCRdb outputs TRBD1, but without DNA this stays unchecked. Germline V gives CDR1 SGHRS, CDR2 YFSETQ. The CDR3 has 15 residues. The CDR3 here is CASRQRAGAQETQYF. Full variable domain (outside the CDR3, taken from reference TRBV5-1 and TRBJ2-5): KAGVTQTPRYLIKTRGQQVTLSCSPISGHRSVSWYQQTPGQGLQFLFEYFSETQRNKGNFPGRFSGRQFSNSRSEMNVSTLELGDSALYLCASRQRAGAQETQYFGPGTRLLVL.